The sequence of this TCR beta chain was determined in a study of shared clonotypes between healthy human individuals. Study results and caveats: Apart from blood, nothing was sampled; tissue repertoires likely differ.

Comments on this clone: Its antigen is currently unknown.

This CDR3 is 18 amino acids long. The V gene's germline CDR1 is WNHNN and CDR2 SYGVQD (reference sequence). The J segment lost 2 bases and the V segment lost 4 bases, leaving 11 bases of the junction unmatched. This table comes from immunoSEQ multiplex PCR, and its TCRdb copy is limited to in-frame clones, with some not included. The sample includes some 2,500,000 clones, 93% seen only once; the top ten take roughly 0.39%. Material for sequencing was naive CD4+ T cells from PBMCs. As to subset: CD45RA+ positively selected. The sequence came from a man aged 18 to 29 in good health. Some clones in this sample may be carry-over from other donors' samples. J is TRBJ2-2 and V is TRBV10-1, with 9 bases that match TRBD1. Here the CDR3 DNA reads TGCGCCAGCAGTGCGTCCCGGGACAGGGCGCAAAACACCGGGGAGCTGTTTTTT. This codes for CASSASRDRAQNTGELFF.